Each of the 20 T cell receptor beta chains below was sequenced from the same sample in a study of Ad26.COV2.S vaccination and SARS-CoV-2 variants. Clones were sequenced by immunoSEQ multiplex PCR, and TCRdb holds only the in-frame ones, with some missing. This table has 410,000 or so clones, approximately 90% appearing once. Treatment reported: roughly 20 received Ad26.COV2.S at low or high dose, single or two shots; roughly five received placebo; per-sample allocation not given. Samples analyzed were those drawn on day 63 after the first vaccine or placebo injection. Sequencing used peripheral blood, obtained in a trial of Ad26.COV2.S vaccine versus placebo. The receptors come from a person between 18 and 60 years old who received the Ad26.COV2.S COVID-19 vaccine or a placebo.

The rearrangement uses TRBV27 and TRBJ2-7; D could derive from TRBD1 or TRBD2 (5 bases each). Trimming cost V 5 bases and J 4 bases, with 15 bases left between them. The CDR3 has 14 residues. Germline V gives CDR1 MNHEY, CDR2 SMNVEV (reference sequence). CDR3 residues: CASSLGTGLYEQYF. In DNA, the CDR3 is TGTGCCAGCAGTCTAGGGACGGGTTTATACGAGCAGTACTTC.

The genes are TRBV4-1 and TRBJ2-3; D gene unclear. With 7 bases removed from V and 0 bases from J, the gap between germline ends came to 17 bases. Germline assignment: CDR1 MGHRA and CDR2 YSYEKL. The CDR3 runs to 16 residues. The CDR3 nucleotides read TGCGCCAGCACCCCGAACGGCATTACTAGCACAGATACGCAGTATTTT. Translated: CASTPNGITSTDTQYF.

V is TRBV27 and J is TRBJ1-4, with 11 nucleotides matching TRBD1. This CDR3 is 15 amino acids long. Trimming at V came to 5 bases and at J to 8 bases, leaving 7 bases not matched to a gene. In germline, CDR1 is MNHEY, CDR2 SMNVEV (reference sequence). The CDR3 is CASSAPGQGVEKLFF. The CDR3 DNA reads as TGTGCCAGCAGTGCACCGGGACAGGGGGTCGAAAAACTGTTTTTT.

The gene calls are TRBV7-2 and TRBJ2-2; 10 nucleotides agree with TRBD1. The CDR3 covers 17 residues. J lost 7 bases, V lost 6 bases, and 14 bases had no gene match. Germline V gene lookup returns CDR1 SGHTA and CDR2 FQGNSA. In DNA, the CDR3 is TGTGCCAGCAGTTCTACCGGGACAGGGGAGGGTAGCGGGGAGCTGTTTTTT. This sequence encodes CASSSTGTGEGSGELFF. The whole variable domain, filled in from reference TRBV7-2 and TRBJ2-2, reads GAGVSQSPSNKVTEKGKDVELRCDPISGHTALYWYRQSLGQGLEFLIYFQGNSAPDKSGLPSDRFSAERTGGSVSTLTIQRTQQEDSAVYLCASSSTGTGEGSGELFFGEGSRLTVL.

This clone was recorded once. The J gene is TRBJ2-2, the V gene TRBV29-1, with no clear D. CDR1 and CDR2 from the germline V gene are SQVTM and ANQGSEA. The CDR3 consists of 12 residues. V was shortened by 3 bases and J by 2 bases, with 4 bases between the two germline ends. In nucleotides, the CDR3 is TGCAGCGTTGATGTAAACACCGGGGAGCTGTTTTTT. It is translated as CSVDVNTGELFF.

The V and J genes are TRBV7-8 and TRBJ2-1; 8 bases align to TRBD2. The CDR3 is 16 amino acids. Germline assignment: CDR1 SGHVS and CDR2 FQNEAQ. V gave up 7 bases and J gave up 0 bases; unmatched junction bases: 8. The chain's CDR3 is CASKRMAGGSYNEQFF. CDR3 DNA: TGTGCCAGCAAACGGATGGCGGGAGGCTCCTACAATGAGCAGTTCTTC.

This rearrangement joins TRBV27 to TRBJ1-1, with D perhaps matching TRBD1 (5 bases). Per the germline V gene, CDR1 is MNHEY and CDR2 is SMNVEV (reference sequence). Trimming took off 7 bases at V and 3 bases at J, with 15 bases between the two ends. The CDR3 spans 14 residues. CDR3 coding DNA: TGTGCCAGCACCGCGAGCGGGGGATACACTGAAGCTTTCTTT. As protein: CASTASGGYTEAFF.

CDR3 sequence: CASSLLGSNQPQHF. The CDR3 DNA reads as TGTGCCAGCAGTTTACTTGGTAGCAATCAGCCCCAGCATTTT. This rearrangement joins TRBV28 to TRBJ1-5; no definite D call. Germline V gives CDR1 MDHEN, CDR2 SYDVKM. The CDR3 totals 14 residues. The V end lost 2 bases, the J end lost 0 bases, and 5 bases lay between the germline ends.

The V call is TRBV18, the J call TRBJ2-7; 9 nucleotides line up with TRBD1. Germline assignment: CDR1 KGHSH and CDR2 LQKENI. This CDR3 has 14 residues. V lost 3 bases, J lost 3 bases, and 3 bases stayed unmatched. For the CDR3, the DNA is TGTGCCAGCTCACCCGGGACAGGGTACTACGAGCAGTACTTC. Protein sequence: CASSPGTGYYEQYF.

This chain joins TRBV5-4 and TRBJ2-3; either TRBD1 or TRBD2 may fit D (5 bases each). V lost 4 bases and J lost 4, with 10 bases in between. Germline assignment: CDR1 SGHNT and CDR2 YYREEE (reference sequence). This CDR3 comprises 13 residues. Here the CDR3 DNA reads TGTGCCAGCAGCACGGTGGGGGCAGATACGCAGTATTTT. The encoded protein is CASSTVGADTQYF.

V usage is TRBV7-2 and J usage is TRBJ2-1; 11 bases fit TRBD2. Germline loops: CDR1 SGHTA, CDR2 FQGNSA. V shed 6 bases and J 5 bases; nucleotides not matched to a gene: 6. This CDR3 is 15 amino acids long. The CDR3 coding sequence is TGTGCCAGCAGAACTAGCGGGAGCTCTCACAATGAGCAGTTCTTC. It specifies CASRTSGSSHNEQFF.

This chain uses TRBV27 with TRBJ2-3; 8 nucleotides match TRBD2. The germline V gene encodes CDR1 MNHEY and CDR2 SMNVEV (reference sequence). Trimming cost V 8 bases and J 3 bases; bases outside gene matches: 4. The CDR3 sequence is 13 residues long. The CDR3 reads CASGAGVTDTQYF. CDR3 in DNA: TGTGCCAGCGGAGCGGGAGTGACAGATACGCAGTATTTT.

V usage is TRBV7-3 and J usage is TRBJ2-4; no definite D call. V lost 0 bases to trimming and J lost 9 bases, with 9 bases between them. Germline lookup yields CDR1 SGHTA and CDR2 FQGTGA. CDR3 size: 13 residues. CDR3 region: CASSLTGRAIQYF. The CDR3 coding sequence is TGTGCCAGCAGCTTAACCGGCAGAGCCATTCAGTACTTC.

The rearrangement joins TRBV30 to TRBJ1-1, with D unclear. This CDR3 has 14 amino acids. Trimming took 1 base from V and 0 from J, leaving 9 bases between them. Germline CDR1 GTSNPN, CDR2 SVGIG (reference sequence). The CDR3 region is CAWSANSLNTEAFF. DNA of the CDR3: TGTGCCTGGAGTGCCAACAGCCTGAACACTGAAGCTTTCTTT.

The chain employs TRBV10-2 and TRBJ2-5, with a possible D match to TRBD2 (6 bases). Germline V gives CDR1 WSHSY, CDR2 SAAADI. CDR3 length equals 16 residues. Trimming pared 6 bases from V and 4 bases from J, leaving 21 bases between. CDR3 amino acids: CASSDRGLPFGETQYF. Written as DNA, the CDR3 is TGCGCCAGCAGCGACCGGGGACTCCCCTTCGGAGAGACCCAGTACTTC.

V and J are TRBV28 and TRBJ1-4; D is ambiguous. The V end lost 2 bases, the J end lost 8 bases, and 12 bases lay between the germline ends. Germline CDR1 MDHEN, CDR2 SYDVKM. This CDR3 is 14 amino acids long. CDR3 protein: CASSLPGSGEKLFF. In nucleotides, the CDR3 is TGTGCCAGCAGTTTACCCGGGAGTGGCGAAAAACTGTTTTTT.

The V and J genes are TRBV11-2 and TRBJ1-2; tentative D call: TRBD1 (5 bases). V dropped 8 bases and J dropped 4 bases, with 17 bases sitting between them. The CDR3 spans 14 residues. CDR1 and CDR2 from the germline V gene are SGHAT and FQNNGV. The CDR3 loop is CASWGGRGGYGYTF. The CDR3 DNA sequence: TGTGCCAGCTGGGGGGGGAGAGGAGGCTATGGCTACACCTTC.

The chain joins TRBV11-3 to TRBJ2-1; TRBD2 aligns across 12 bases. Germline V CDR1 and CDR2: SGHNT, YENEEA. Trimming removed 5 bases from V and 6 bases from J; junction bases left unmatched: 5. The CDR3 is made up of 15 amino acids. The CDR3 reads CASSPKGLAGNEQFF. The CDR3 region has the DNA TGTGCCAGCAGCCCAAAGGGACTAGCGGGCAATGAGCAGTTCTTC.

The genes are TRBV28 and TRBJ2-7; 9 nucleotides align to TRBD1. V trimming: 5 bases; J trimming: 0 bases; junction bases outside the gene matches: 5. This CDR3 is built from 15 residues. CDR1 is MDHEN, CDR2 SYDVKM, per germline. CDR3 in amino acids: CASSGDRGFSYEQYF. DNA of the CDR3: TGTGCCAGCAGTGGAGACAGGGGGTTCTCCTACGAGCAGTACTTC.

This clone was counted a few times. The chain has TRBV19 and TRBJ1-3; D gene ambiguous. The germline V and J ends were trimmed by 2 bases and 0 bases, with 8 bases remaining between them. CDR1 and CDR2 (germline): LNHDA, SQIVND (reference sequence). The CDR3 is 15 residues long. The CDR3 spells CASSIRESSGNTIYF. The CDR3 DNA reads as TGTGCCAGTAGTATACGAGAGAGCTCTGGAAACACCATATATTTT.